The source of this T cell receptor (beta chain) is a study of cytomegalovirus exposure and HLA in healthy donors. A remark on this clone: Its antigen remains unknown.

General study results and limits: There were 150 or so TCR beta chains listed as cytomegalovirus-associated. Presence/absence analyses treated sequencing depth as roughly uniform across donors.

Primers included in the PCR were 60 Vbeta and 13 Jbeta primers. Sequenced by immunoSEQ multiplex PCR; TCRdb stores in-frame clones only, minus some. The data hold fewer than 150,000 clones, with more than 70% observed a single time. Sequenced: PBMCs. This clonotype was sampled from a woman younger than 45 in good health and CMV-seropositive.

The CDR3 DNA reads TGTGCCAGCAGTGAAGCGGGGGGAGGGAGCGAAAAACTGTTTTTT. Translating it yields CASSEAGGGSEKLFF. V and J are TRBV2 and TRBJ1-4, with D tentatively TRBD1 (5 bases). CDR3 size: 15 residues. Germline V gene sequence: CDR1 SNHLY, CDR2 FYNNEI. Deletions cut 0 bases from V and 8 bases from J, with 13 bases between.